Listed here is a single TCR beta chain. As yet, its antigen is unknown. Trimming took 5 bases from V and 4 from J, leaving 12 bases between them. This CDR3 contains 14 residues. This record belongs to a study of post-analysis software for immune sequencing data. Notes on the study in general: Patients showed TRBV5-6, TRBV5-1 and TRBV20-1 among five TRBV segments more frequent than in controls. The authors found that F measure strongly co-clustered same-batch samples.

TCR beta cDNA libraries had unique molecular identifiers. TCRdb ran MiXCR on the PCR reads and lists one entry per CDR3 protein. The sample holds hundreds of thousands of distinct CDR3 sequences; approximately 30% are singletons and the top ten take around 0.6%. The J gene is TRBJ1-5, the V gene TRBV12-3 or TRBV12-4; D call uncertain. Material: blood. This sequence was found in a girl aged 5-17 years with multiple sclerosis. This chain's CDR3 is CASSRGFSNQPQHF. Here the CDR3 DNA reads TGTGCCAGCAGTCGAGGGTTTTCAAATCAGCCCCAGCATTTT.